This passage covers 29 T cell receptor beta chains from one sample sequenced in a study of blood T cells in healthy people across ages. Primed by a sample-barcoded 5' primer and a J-beta primer mix, a second PCR proceeded for about 7 to 11 cycles. TCRdb independently ran MiXCR on the 5' RACE reads; one entry per CDR3 protein. The sample consists of 750,000 to 950,000 distinct CDR3 sequences, around 24% of them appearing once. These data were likewise used in another study, on T cells of mothers and their children.

Sequenced sample: blood. These receptors came from a boy younger than 18 in good health.

This chain uses TRBV29-1 with TRBJ2-1, with 11 bases matching TRBD2. The length of the CDR3 is 14 residues. From germline, CDR1 is SQVTM and CDR2 ANQGSEA. V dropped 4 bases and J dropped 3; count of bases not matched to a gene: 2. DNA for the CDR3: TGCAGCGTTGCGACTAGCGGGGTCTACAATGAGCAGTTCTTC. It translates to CSVATSGVYNEQFF.

The chain is built from TRBV30 and TRBJ2-4; TRBD2 agrees at 11 bases. The CDR3 is 16 amino acids. V trimming: 0 bases; J trimming: 7 bases; junction bases outside the gene matches: 8. In germline, CDR1 is GTSNPN, CDR2 SVGIG (reference sequence). In DNA, the CDR3 is TGTGCCTGGAGTGTACGGCTAGTAGCGGGGGGGAACATTCAGTACTTC. Translating it yields CAWSVRLVAGGNIQYF.

The chain has TRBV28 and TRBJ2-5; no clear D gene. The V gene lost 7 bases and the J gene lost 2 bases, with 11 bases spanning the gap. Germline V gives CDR1 MDHEN, CDR2 SYDVKM. This CDR3 region has 13 residues. The CDR3 region is CASTIKAQETQYF. As DNA, the CDR3 is TGTGCCAGCACCATTAAGGCACAAGAGACCCAGTACTTC.

This clonotype was observed a handful of times. The rearrangement uses TRBV12-3 or TRBV12-4 and TRBJ2-7; maybe TRBD1 (6 bases). The end of the DNA is better explained by TRBJ2-1, so the J call may be wrong. The CDR3 has 14 residues. CDR3 region: CASSRDTPGNEQFF. The DNA for the CDR3 is TGTGCCAGCAGCCGGGACACCCCCGGGAATGAGCAGTTCTTC.

Only one count was recorded for this clonotype. This chain uses TRBV7-9 with TRBJ2-5; D remains unclear. The end of the DNA is better explained by TRBJ2-7, so the J call may be wrong. This CDR3 contains 15 residues. Per germline, CDR1 SEHNR and CDR2 FQNEAQ (reference sequence). CDR3 DNA: TGTGCCAGCAGCCCCCCCGTAGTATACTCCTACGAGCAGTACTTC. Amino acids: CASSPPVVYSYEQYF.

V and J are TRBV2 and TRBJ1-6, with TRBD1 identical over 11 bases. This CDR3 is built from 13 residues. Germline V gives CDR1 SNHLY, CDR2 FYNNEI. J gave up 9 bases and V 7 bases, and 2 bases lay outside the gene matches. CDR3 sequence (DNA): TGTGCCAGCACCGGGACAGGGGGTTCACCCCTCCACTTT. It encodes CASTGTGGSPLHF.

This clonotype was picked up many times. The V call is TRBV12-3 or TRBV12-4, the J call TRBJ1-2, with D unresolved. Trimming took 6 bases from V and 4 from J, leaving 9 bases between them. The CDR3 is 12 amino acids. The CDR3 DNA is TGTGCCAGCAGCTTTCAAGGCTATGGCTACACCTTC. Amino acid sequence: CASSFQGYGYTF.

This chain joins TRBV5-6 and TRBJ1-4; D remains ambiguous. The CDR3 is made up of 11 amino acids. The V end lost 0 bases, the J end lost 11 bases, and 5 bases lay between the germline ends. CDR1 is SGHDT and CDR2 is YYEEEE in the germline V gene. The CDR3 DNA reads as TGTGCCAGCAGCTTGGACGGCAAACTGTTTTTT. Its translation is CASSLDGKLFF.

This clonotype was recorded a few times. The rearrangement uses TRBV6-2 or TRBV6-3 and TRBJ2-5, with 13 bases lining up with TRBD2. TRBJ2-7 matches the DNA end more closely, so the J call is doubtful. The CDR3 has 15 amino acids. The germline gives CDR1 MNHEY, CDR2 SVGEGT. CDR3 in DNA: TGTGCCAGCAGTTACTCGACTAGCGGGGGGTACGAGCAGTACTTC. It yields the protein CASSYSTSGGYEQYF.

This clonotype came up a few times. This chain joins TRBV20-1 and TRBJ2-7; TRBD1 or TRBD2 may be the D gene (5 bases each). This CDR3 has 12 amino acids. V was pared by 7 bases and J by 0 bases, with 10 bases between. Germline V lookup: CDR1 DFQATT, CDR2 SNEGSKA (reference sequence). CDR3 nucleotides: TGCAGTGTAACGGGGCGCTCCTACGAGCAGTACTTC. Residues: CSVTGRSYEQYF.

The chain has TRBV20-1 and TRBJ2-5, with 9 nucleotides matching TRBD2. The J call is doubtful: the DNA matches TRBJ2-7 better. The CDR3 has 15 amino acids. The germline gives CDR1 DFQATT, CDR2 SNEGSKA (reference sequence). The CDR3 DNA follows: TGCAGTGCTAGAGATCAGCGGAGCGGGGGGAGCGAGCAGTACTTC. Translating gives CSARDQRSGGSEQYF.

The rearrangement uses TRBV28 and TRBJ1-1; D is unresolved. The CDR3 is 13 amino acids. The ends were cut back, 5 bases at V and 4 bases at J, with 11 bases in the middle. Per germline, CDR1 MDHEN and CDR2 SYDVKM. CDR3 nucleotide sequence: TGTGCCAGCAGTGTGGGGTGGGGCACTGAAGCTTTCTTT. This sequence encodes CASSVGWGTEAFF.

The V gene is TRBV19, the J gene TRBJ1-2; D might be TRBD1 (5 bases). Germline CDR1 and CDR2: LNHDA and SQIVND (reference sequence). V lost 7 bases to trimming and J lost 3 bases, with 15 bases between them. The length of the CDR3 is 14 residues. CDR3 protein: CASMIGASHYGYTF. The CDR3 region has the DNA TGTGCCAGTATGATAGGGGCGTCTCACTATGGCTACACCTTC. Full variable domain (outside the CDR3, taken from reference TRBV19 and TRBJ1-2): DGGITQSPKYLFRKEGQNVTLSCEQNLNHDAMYWYRQDPGQGLRLIYYSQIVNDFQKGDIAEGYSVSREKKESFPLTVTSAQKNPTAFYLCASMIGASHYGYTFGSGTRLTVV.

J is TRBJ2-5 and V is TRBV7-8; no clear D gene. This CDR3 has 16 residues. V was trimmed by 0 bases and J by 1 base, leaving 12 bases between them. CDR1 and CDR2 from the germline V gene are SGHVS and FQNEAQ. DNA for the CDR3: TGTGCCAGCAGCTTAGCGGACCCCGGTAGCCAAGAGACCCAGTACTTC. Its translation is CASSLADPGSQETQYF. The full variable domain, in which reference TRBV7-8 and TRBJ2-5 provide the parts outside the CDR3, is GAGVSQSPRYKVAKRGQDVALRCDPISGHVSLFWYQQALGQGPEFLTYFQNEAQLDKSGLPSDRFFAERPEGSVSTLKIQRTQQEDSAVYLCASSLADPGSQETQYFGPGTRLLVL.

In its sample, this clonotype was seen a few times. The CDR3 bases are TGCAGTGCTAGTCTCCACCCGGCCGAGCAGTTCTTC. This translates into CSASLHPAEQFF. This chain links TRBV20-1 with TRBJ2-1; D uncertain. The length of the CDR3 is 12 residues. Germline V lookup: CDR1 DFQATT, CDR2 SNEGSKA (reference sequence). The germline V and J ends were trimmed by 3 bases and 10 bases, with 13 bases remaining between them.

The chain recombines TRBV7-6 with TRBJ2-5; D is undetermined. The V gene's germline CDR1 is SGHVS and CDR2 FNYEAQ. V lost 2 bases and J lost 1, with 14 bases in between. The CDR3 covers 16 residues. CDR3 sequence: CASSLPYRTGQETQYF. The CDR3 DNA follows: TGTGCCAGCAGCTTACCCTACCGGACGGGCCAAGAGACCCAGTACTTC.

In this sample, this clonotype turned up many times. The chain combines TRBV5-1 with TRBJ2-3; 9 positions agree with TRBD1. CDR1 SGHRS and CDR2 YFSETQ come from the germline V gene. The CDR3 contains 15 residues. V trimming: 0 bases; J trimming: 4 bases; junction bases outside the gene matches: 3. Here the CDR3 DNA reads TGCGCCAGCAGCTTGGAGGGACAGGGTGCAGATACGCAGTATTTT. Its protein product is CASSLEGQGADTQYF.

This clonotype was detected a few times. The chain uses TRBV24-1 and TRBJ1-5; D perhaps matches TRBD1 (6 bases). The germline gives CDR1 KGHDR, CDR2 SFDVKD. The V and J ends lost 7 bases and 0 bases respectively, with 15 bases between them. The CDR3 extends over 16 amino acids. The CDR3 bases are TGTGCCACCAGCCCTGGACAGCTTTATAGCAATCAGCCCCAGCATTTT. Its translation: CATSPGQLYSNQPQHF.

The chain recombines TRBV6-5 with TRBJ2-7; 9 bases agree with TRBD1. V was clipped by 11 bases and J by 5 bases; unmatched bases: 13. The CDR3 is 14 residues long. Germline CDR1 and CDR2: MNHEY and SVGAGI. The chain's CDR3 is CAVSRDRALHEQYF. The CDR3 region has the DNA TGTGCCGTCTCAAGGGACAGGGCCCTACACGAGCAGTACTTC.

The chain links TRBV10-3 to TRBJ2-5; 7 bases are a match to TRBD2. The tail of the sequence fits TRBJ2-1 better, so the J call may be wrong. This CDR3 contains 12 residues. Germline V gene lookup returns CDR1 ENHRY and CDR2 SYGVKD. In DNA form, the CDR3 reads TGTGCCATCATCGGGGAGGGAAATGAGCAGTTCTTC. It is translated as CAIIGEGNEQFF.

This clonotype was observed a few times. The CDR3 region has the DNA TGCGCCAGCAGAGGCAGGGGGCCCAGTCGTAGAGCTTTCTTT. Translated, it gives CASRGRGPSRRAFF. This sequence joins TRBV4-1 and TRBJ1-1, with 8 bases aligning to TRBD1. The CDR3 sequence is 14 residues long. Germline V gene data show CDR1 as MGHRA and CDR2 as YSYEKL. Trimming at V came to 6 bases and at J to 10 bases, leaving 13 bases not matched to a gene.

This clonotype appeared a few times. The V gene is TRBV12-3 or TRBV12-4, the J gene TRBJ2-5; 10 bases match TRBD2. J was trimmed by 2 bases and V by 6 bases; bases with no gene match: 6. This CDR3 is built from 15 residues. The CDR3 sequence is CASRREAGGQETQYF. For the CDR3, the DNA is TGTGCCAGCAGACGAGAAGCGGGGGGGCAAGAGACCCAGTACTTC.

This clonotype was seen a few times. The rearrangement uses TRBV5-5 and TRBJ1-2; D unresolved. Germline CDR1 and CDR2: SGHKS and YYEKEE (reference sequence). V lost 0 bases to trimming and J lost 4 bases, with 7 bases between them. The CDR3 is 13 amino acids. The DNA for the CDR3 is TGTGCCAGCAGCTTGGTGGTCGCCTATGGCTACACCTTC. Translating gives CASSLVVAYGYTF.

The genes are TRBV7-2 and TRBJ2-1, with 7 bases fitting TRBD2. Germline V gene data show CDR1 as SGHTA and CDR2 as FQGNSA. Losses at the gene ends were 0 bases for V and 8 bases for J; bases not matched to a gene: 16. CDR3 length: 18 amino acids. The CDR3 loop is CASSLAYRGSAGKDEQFF. The CDR3 bases are TGTGCCAGCAGCTTAGCCTACCGGGGATCAGCGGGGAAGGATGAGCAGTTCTTC.

This clonotype appeared a few times. This chain connects TRBV3-1 to TRBJ2-3, with 7 positions matching TRBD2. Germline trimming cut 2 bases from V and 0 bases from J; bases unmatched to any gene: 5. Germline V gives CDR1 LGHDT, CDR2 YNNKEL (reference sequence). CDR3 length: 16 residues. This chain's CDR3 is CASSQLAVSSTDTQYF. The DNA for the CDR3 is TGTGCCAGCAGCCAACTAGCGGTTTCTAGCACAGATACGCAGTATTTT.

This clonotype was seen a handful of times. The rearrangement links TRBV5-1 to TRBJ2-7; TRBD1 agrees at 12 bases. Per the germline V gene, CDR1 is SGHRS and CDR2 is YFSETQ. Trimming took 4 bases from V and 2 from J; bases not matched to a gene: 4. The CDR3 covers 15 residues. CDR3 in amino acids: CASSRDRGPTYEQYF. The DNA of the CDR3 is TGCGCCAGCAGCCGGGACAGGGGGCCGACCTACGAGCAGTACTTC.

Notes on this clonotype: A read error may account for a junction end that differs from germline. The rearrangement links TRBV7-9 to TRBJ2-5; maybe TRBD2 (5 bases). CDR1 is SEHNR and CDR2 is FQNEAQ in the germline V gene (reference sequence). The CDR3 has 14 amino acids. This CDR3 is CASSVSAYQKTQYF. The CDR3 bases are TGTGCCAGCAGCGTTAGCGCCTACCAAAAGACCCAGTACTTC. Using reference TRBV7-9 and TRBJ2-5 for the parts outside the CDR3, the full variable domain is DTGVSQNPRHKITKRGQNVTFRCDPISEHNRLYWYRQTLGQGPEFLTYFQNEAQLEKSRLLSDRFSAERPKGSFSTLEIQRTEQGDSAMYLCASSVSAYQKTQYFGPGTRLLVL.

The chain employs TRBV3-1 and TRBJ2-5, with TRBD2 identical over 10 bases. V gave up 4 bases and J gave up 5 bases; unmatched junction bases: 13. Germline V gene data show CDR1 as LGHDT and CDR2 as YNNKEL (reference sequence). The CDR3 totals 17 residues. For the CDR3, the DNA is TGTGCCAGCAGCCTTCTCGGCAGCGGGGGGGCCTGGGAGACCCAGTACTTC. This gives the protein CASSLLGSGGAWETQYF.

This sequence joins TRBV4-1 and TRBJ2-4; no clear D. The CDR3 totals 17 residues. With 3 bases removed from V and 1 base from J, the gap between germline ends came to 16 bases. Looked up from germline, CDR1 is MGHRA and CDR2 is YSYEKL. This chain's CDR3 is CASSQRLTTDAKNIQYF. DNA of the CDR3: TGCGCCAGCAGCCAGCGACTGACGACGGATGCCAAAAACATTCAGTACTTC.